The present T cell receptor (beta chain) was sequenced within a study of Ad26.COV2.S vaccination and SARS-CoV-2 variants (dated by TCRdb to the early 2020s). Notes on the research overall: Donors in the vaccine arm were drawn from COV1001, a multicentre, randomized, double-blind, placebo-controlled phase I-IIa trial testing Ad26.COV2.S in healthy adults. Ad26.COV2.S was administered intramuscularly at a dose of 5x10^10 or 1x10^11 viral particles, either as one shot or as two shots given 56 days apart. The specificity and breadth of SARS-CoV-2-reactive T cell receptors after Ad26.COV2.S vaccination were assessed by TCRbeta repertoire sequencing. A total of 32 samples were included in the TCR-sequenced set, comprising roughly 19 Ad26.COV2.S vaccine recipients, 5 placebo recipients and 8 SARS-CoV-2 convalescent individuals. Trial participants were randomized into five groups of five: low-dose or high-dose Ad26.COV2.S given once or twice, or placebo on both occasions. Blinding of investigators to trial group allocation was maintained during experiments and outcome assessment. General study outcomes and caveats: After vaccination, substantial breadth of spike-specific CD8+ and CD4+ T cell responses was reported. Spike-specific TCR breadth was higher in Ad26.COV2.S recipients than in placebo recipients (P = 0.0014). The study was not powered to compare responses between vaccine doses or regimens. According to the authors, total T cell responses may have been underestimated by the TCR breadth and depth analyses. Vaccine and placebo recipients had comparable non-spike TCR breadth, which fits with the vaccine containing only spike.

The immunoSEQ Assay was used to sequence TCRbeta CDR3 regions. After extraction, genomic DNA underwent amplification by bias-controlled multiplex PCR, followed by high-throughput sequencing. The paper's data handling went like this. To quantify the absolute abundance of every unique TCRbeta CDR3 region, sequences were collapsed and filtered. T cell fraction was estimated by normalization of TCRbeta template counts to usable DNA, with usable DNA being measured through amplification of reference genes present in all nucleated cells. Repertoire TCRs were annotated as SARS-CoV-2-specific when V gene, CDR3 amino acid sequence and J gene were exactly matched to a known reactive TCR set. The reference SARS-CoV-2 TCR set came from MIRA and was filtered for enrichment in COVID-19-positive ImmuneCODE repertoires, removing public or cross-reactive TCRs. Drawing on the MIRA antigens, annotated TCRs were analysed further at the level of specific ORF or position within ORF. Depth was the summed frequency of annotated unique rearrangements, while breadth was defined as annotated unique rearrangements over total unique productive rearrangements. TCR breadth was compared between groups using two-sided Wilcoxon rank-sum tests. In its TCRdb copy, this immuneACCESS table keeps in-frame sequences only and misses some clones. Where compared with another copy, unresolved V genes explain less than half of these, and the others have no known cause. That table is the source of V, J and clone size, and D and trimming were worked out from the DNA. The sample records about 480,000 clones, around 90% of which are singletons. Roughly 12% of the sample comes from the top ten.

Remarks on this clone: Its binding antigen is unknown. Nothing much larger sits one base from this clone, and base qualities are not available.

CDR3 length: 16 amino acids, cysteine to phenylalanine. Only CDR3 DNA is held: 48 bases, read in frame from base 1. CDR1 and CDR2 (SGHNT, YYREEE) derive from the germline V gene (reference sequence). After removal of 4 bases from V and 5 bases from J, the junction retains 7 bases not matched to a gene. The treatment or condition label of this sample denotes: roughly 19 received Ad26.COV2.S at low or high dose, single or two shots; about 5 received placebo; per-sample allocation not given. Repertoires of vaccine and placebo recipients were sequenced from samples collected on day 63 after the first injection. Between 29 July and 7 August 2020, Cohort 1b enrolled fewer than 30 adults aged 18-55 years at one site in Boston, USA. Ad26.COV2.S was a replication-incompetent adenovirus type 26 vector expressing a prefusion-stabilized SARS-CoV-2 spike protein from the original Wuhan strain.

The starting material was peripheral blood, obtained in a trial of Ad26.COV2.S vaccine versus placebo. The clonotype originates from a person aged 18 to 65 who received the Ad26.COV2.S COVID-19 vaccine or a placebo. Recombination joined TRBV5-4 with TRBJ2-2, and 11 junctional nucleotides match TRBD1. The nucleotide sequence reads TGTGCCAGCAGCGATCCCGGGACAGGGGGTACCGGGGAGCTGTTTTTT. The translation is CASSDPGTGGTGELFF. The CDR3, completed at both ends by the reference TRBV5-4 and TRBJ2-2 genes, gives the full variable domain ETGVTQSPTHLIKTRGQQVTLRCSSQSGHNTVSWYQQALGQGPQFIFQYYREEENGRGNFPPRFSGLQFPNYSSELNVNALELDDSALYLCASSDPGTGGTGELFFGEGSRLTVL.